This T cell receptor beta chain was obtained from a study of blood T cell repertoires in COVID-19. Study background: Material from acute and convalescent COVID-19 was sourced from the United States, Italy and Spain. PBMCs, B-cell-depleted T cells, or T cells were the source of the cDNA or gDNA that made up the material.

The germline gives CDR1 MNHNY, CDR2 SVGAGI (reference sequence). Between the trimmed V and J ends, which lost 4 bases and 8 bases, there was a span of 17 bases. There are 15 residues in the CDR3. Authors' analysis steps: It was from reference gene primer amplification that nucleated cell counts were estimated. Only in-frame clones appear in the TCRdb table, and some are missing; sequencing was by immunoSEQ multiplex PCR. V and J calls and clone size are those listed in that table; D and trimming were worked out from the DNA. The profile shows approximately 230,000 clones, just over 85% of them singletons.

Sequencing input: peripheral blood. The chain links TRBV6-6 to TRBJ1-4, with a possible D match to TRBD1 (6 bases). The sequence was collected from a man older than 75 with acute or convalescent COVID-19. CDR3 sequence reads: CASSSNRDTLEKLFF. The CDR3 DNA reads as TGTGCCAGCAGTTCCAACCGGGACACCTTAGAAAAACTGTTTTTT.